Sequencing of this TCR beta chain was carried out in a study of blood T cells in healthy people across ages (dated by TCRdb to the mid-2010s). With respect to the entire study: In model experiments, template switching captured roughly one uniquely barcoded TCR beta cDNA molecule for every two T cells. Using deep sequencing normalized with unique cDNA molecular identifiers, the study measured how TCR beta repertoire diversity changes with age. Donors were grouped into four age groups: young (average about 15 years), middle-aged (roughly 38), aged (62) and long-lived (around 80). To avoid experimental bias, donors of different ages were spread randomly across the sequencing lanes. Using the same blood draw, the study looked at two additional independent replicas of 1 million unique cDNA reads for two donors, one aged 18 to 30 and the other aged 80 or older.

This clonotype has more than one count but fewer than ten. Its antigen is still unknown. No clone much larger than this one lies a single base away; base qualities are absent. Library preparation employed 5' RACE. The sequencer listed for this sample is Illumina HiSeq 2500. A second PCR of roughly 6 to 11 cycles was run with a J-beta primer mix and a sample-barcoded 5' primer. A template-switch 5' adaptor carrying 12 random nucleotides introduced a unique molecular identifier onto each TCR beta cDNA molecule. At least 2.5 million CDR3-containing paired-end reads were obtained from each sample. First-strand cDNA synthesis was performed from all RNA using the Mint cDNA synthesis kit, with priming by a TRBC-specific oligonucleotide. Following uracil-DNA glycosylase treatment, a first 18-cycle PCR with universal primers M1SS and BC2_uni_R was performed on all cDNA. For the original study's pipeline: Each sample was normalized by randomly selecting 1 million high-quality reads, each carrying a distinct molecular identifier. Instead of being binned into consensus sequences, reads that shared molecular identifiers were thrown out. MiTCR, run with a Q25 quality threshold and the strictest error-elimination algorithm, handled CDR3 identification, clonotype clustering and error correction. A nonparametric unseen species model with Euler transformation was used to estimate lower-bound total TCR beta diversity. TCRdb handled the public reads itself, with Q25 trimming in fastp and clone calling in MiXCR, and kept productive beta chains. Under each unique CDR3 protein, matching rows form one entry showing the most common genes and DNA. The V and J calls and clone size are TCRdb's, not the authors'. For this sample there are under 2,000,000 distinct CDR3 sequences; roughly 49% appear just once. The ten largest clones represent approximately 2% of the sample.

The 39 donors, aged about 6 to 95 years, were systemically healthy Caucasian individuals from Russia. Around 10 milliliters of peripheral blood were drawn from each donor into EDTA-treated Vacutainer tubes. Ficoll-Paque density-gradient centrifugation was used to isolate PBMCs, with at least 7 million per sample. Total RNA was extracted from PBMCs with Trizol reagent, with at least 5.5 micrograms obtained per sample. For every donor, an aliquot of PBMCs went through flow cytometry to measure the percentages of naive CD45RAhigh/CD27high T cells. CDR3 length: 16 amino acids, cysteine to phenylalanine. Only the CDR3 region is kept as DNA, spanning 48 bases read in frame from base 1. The germline V gene gives CDR1 as SGHTA and CDR2 as FQGNSA. V and J are trimmed by 5 bases and 3 bases, and the gene matches miss 12 bases of the junction. What the work shows at the level of the full study, not this receptor alone: Bulk unsorted PBMC profiling prevented conclusive comparison of naive and antigen-experienced compartments. The long-lived group showed more naive CD4+ T cells, fewer expanded clones and increased TCR diversity than the aged group, suggesting age selection. There was a strong correlation between observed TCR beta diversity and the percentage of naive T cells measured by flow cytometry. Donor CMV infection status was unknown, potentially confounding age-related changes in expanded clonotypes. As age increased, observed TCR beta diversity per million T cells dropped in a roughly linear way, and a significant reduction was already evident by age 40. Estimates of total diversity based on one million sequenced T cells were considered lower bounds and underestimates.

The V gene is TRBV7-2 and the J gene is TRBJ2-7, with 8 central nucleotides matching TRBD2. This TCR came from a woman between 40 and 50 years old in good health. The sequenced sample was blood. CDR3 sequence: CASSPRGGALYYEQYF. The DNA sequence is given as TGTGCCAGCAGCCCTCGGGGGGGGGCCCTCTACTACGAGCAGTACTTC.